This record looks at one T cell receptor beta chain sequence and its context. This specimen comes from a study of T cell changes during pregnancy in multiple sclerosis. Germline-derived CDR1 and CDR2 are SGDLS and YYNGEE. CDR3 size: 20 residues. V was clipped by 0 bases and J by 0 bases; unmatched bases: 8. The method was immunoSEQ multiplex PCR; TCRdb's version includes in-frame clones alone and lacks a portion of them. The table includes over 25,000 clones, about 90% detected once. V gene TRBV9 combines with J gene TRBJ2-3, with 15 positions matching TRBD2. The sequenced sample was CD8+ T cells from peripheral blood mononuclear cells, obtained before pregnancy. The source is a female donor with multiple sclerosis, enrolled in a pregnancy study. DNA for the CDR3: TGTGCCAGCAGCGTAGCCTCTGGACTAGCGGGAGGGCTTAGCACAGATACGCAGTATTTT. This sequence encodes CASSVASGLAGGLSTDTQYF.